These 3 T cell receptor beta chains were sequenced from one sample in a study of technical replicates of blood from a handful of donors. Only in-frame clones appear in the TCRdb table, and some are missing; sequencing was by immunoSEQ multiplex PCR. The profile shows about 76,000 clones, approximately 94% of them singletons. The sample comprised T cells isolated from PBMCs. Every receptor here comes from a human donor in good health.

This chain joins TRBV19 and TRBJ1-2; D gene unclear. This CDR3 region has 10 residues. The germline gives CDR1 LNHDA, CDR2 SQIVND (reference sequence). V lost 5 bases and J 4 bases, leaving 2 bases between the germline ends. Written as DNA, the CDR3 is TGTGCCAGTAGTCGCTATGGCTACACCTTC. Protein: CASSRYGYTF. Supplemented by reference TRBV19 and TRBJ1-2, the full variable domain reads DGGITQSPKYLFRKEGQNVTLSCEQNLNHDAMYWYRQDPGQGLRLIYYSQIVNDFQKGDIAEGYSVSREKKESFPLTVTSAQKNPTAFYLCASSRYGYTFGSGTRLTVV.

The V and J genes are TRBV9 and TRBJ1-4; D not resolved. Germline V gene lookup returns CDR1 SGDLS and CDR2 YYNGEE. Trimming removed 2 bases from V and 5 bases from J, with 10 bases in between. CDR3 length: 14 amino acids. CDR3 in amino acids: CASSVGGSNEKLFF. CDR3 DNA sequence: TGTGCCAGCAGCGTCGGAGGTTCGAATGAAAAACTGTTTTTT.

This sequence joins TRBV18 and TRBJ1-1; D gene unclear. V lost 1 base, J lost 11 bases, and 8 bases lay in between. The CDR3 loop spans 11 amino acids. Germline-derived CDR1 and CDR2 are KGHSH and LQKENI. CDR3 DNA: TGTGCCAGCTCACCACAAGATGAGGCTTTCTTT. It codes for CASSPQDEAFF. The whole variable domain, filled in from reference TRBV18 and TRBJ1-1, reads NAGVMQNPRHLVRRRGQEARLRCSPMKGHSHVYWYRQLPEEGLKFMVYLQKENIIDESGMPKERFSAEFPKEGPSILRIQQVVRGDSAAYFCASSPQDEAFFGQGTRLTVV.